Listed here is a single TCR beta chain. The data belong to a study of blood T cell repertoires in COVID-19. Study as a whole: PBMCs, B-cell-depleted T cells, or T cells were the source of the cDNA or gDNA that made up the material.

Here immunoSEQ multiplex PCR was the method, and the copy in TCRdb shows in-frame clones only, minus some. The sample holds fewer than 650,000 clones, around 90% seen once. Sequencing used peripheral blood. The TCR comes from a woman between 50 and 59 years old with COVID-19, enrolled during active disease.

CDR3 amino acids: CASSDQPRDWSTDTQYF. The CDR3 DNA sequence: TGCGCCAGCAGTGATCAGCCCCGGGACTGGAGCACAGATACGCAGTATTTT. The J gene is TRBJ2-3, the V gene TRBV10-1; possibly TRBD2 for D (6 bases). The V end lost 3 bases, the J end lost 0 bases, and 16 bases lay between the germline ends. Germline CDR1 and CDR2: WNHNN and SYGVQD (reference sequence). The CDR3 contains 17 residues.